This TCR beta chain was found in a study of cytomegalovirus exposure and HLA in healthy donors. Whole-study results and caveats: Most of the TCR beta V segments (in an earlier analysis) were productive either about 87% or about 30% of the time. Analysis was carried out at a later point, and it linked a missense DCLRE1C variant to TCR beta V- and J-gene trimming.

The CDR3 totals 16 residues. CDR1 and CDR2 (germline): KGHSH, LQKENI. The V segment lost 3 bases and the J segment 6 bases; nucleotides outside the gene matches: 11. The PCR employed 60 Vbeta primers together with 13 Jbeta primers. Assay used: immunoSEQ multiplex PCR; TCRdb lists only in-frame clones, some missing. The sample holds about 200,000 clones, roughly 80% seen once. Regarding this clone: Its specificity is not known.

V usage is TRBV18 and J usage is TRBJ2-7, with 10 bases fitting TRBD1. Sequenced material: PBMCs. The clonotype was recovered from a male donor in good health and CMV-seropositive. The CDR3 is CASSPAGGQGRREQYF. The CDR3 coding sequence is TGTGCCAGCTCACCCGCCGGGGGACAGGGGAGGCGCGAGCAGTACTTC.